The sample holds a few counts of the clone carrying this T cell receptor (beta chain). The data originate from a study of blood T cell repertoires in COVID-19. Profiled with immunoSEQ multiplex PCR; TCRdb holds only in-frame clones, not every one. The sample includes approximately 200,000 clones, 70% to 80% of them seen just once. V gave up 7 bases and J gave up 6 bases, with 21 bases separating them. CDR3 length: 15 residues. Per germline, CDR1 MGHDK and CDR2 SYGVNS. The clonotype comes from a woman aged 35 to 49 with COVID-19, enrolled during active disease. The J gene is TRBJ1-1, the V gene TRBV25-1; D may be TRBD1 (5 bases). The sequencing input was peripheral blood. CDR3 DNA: TGTGCCAGCATAGAGCAGGGACTTCGGACTGCTGAAGCTTTCTTT. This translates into CASIEQGLRTAEAFF.